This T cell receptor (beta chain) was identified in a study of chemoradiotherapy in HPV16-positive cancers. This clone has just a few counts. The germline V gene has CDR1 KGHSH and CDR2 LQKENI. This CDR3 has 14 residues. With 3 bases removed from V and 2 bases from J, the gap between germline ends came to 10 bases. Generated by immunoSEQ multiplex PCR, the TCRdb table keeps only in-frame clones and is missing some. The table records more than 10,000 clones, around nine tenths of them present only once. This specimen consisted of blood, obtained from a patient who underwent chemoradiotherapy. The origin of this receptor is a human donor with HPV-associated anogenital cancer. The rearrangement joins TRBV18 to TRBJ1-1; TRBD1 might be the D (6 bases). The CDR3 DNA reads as TGTGCCAGCTCACCGGGACAACAAAACACTGAAGCTTTCTTT. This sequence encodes CASSPGQQNTEAFF.